These T cell receptor beta chains were read from a single sample in a study of T cell responses to AZD1222 COVID-19 vaccine. Sequenced by immunoSEQ multiplex PCR; TCRdb stores in-frame clones only, minus some. The data contain about 150,000 clones, roughly 90% of them singletons. The sequencing used peripheral blood, collected on day 0 of AZD1222 vaccination. The origin of the receptors is an adult in good health. The CDR3 runs from the conserved cysteine through the conserved F or W. A D gene is named only where the DNA matches it firmly. Some rows have no size entry. The others give once, few or many, or a class for an expanded clone.

v_call	j_call	clone_size	d_call	cdr3_aa	cdr3_nt
TRBV30	TRBJ1-1	NA	NA	CAWSRFLMNTEAFF	TGTGCCTGGAGTAGGTTTCTAATGAACACTGAAGCTTTCTTT
TRBV3-1/TRBV3-2	TRBJ2-7	once	NA	CASSQEPYEQYF	TGTGCCAGCAGCCAAGAGCCATACGAGCAGTACTTC
TRBV9	TRBJ1-3	once	NA	CASSVVSSGNTIYF	TGTGCCAGCAGCGTAGTAAGCTCTGGAAACACCATATATTTT
TRBV19	TRBJ2-3	NA	NA	CASSPTQDTQYF	TGTGCCAGTAGTCCAACCCAGGATACGCAGTATTTT
TRBV5-8	TRBJ2-5	NA	TRBD2	CASRVAGELYQETQYF	TGTGCCAGCAGAGTAGCGGGGGAACTATACCAAGAGACCCAGTACTTC
TRBV5-6	TRBJ1-3	NA	NA	CASSQTGPGNTIYF	TGTGCCAGCAGCCAAACAGGGCCGGGAAACACCATATATTTT
TRBV11-1	TRBJ1-1	NA	TRBD1	CASSSGQGTGNTEAFF	TGTGCCAGCAGCTCCGGGCAGGGGACAGGGAACACTGAAGCTTTCTTT
TRBV7-9	TRBJ2-1	NA	NA	CASNGGAEQFF	TGTGCCAGCAATGGGGGTGCCGAGCAGTTCTTC
TRBV7-9	TRBJ1-1	once	NA	CSDAGGQTLNTEAFF	TGTTCCGACGCGGGGGGACAAACTTTGAACACTGAAGCTTTCTTT
TRBV5-1	TRBJ1-2	NA	NA	CASSLGQDPNYGYTF	TGCGCCAGCAGCTTGGGACAGGACCCTAACTATGGCTACACCTTC
TRBV7-9	TRBJ2-3	once	NA	CASSSPLIGPDTQYF	TGTGCCAGCAGCTCGCCTCTGATTGGCCCAGATACGCAGTATTTT
TRBV3-1/TRBV3-2	TRBJ1-2	NA	NA	CASSQVAANYGYTF	TGTGCCAGCAGCCAAGTCGCGGCTAACTATGGCTACACCTTC
TRBV7-9	TRBJ2-7	once	TRBD1	CASTLNGTGLIEQYF	TGTGCCAGCACCTTGAACGGGACAGGGTTAATCGAGCAGTACTTC
TRBV5-1	TRBJ2-1	few	TRBD2	CASSPSGSSYNEQFF	TGCGCCAGCAGCCCTAGCGGGAGCTCCTACAATGAGCAGTTCTTC
TRBV5-1	TRBJ1-4	NA	NA	CASSTGRTNEKLFF	TGCGCCAGCAGTACAGGGAGAACTAATGAAAAACTGTTTTTT
TRBV6-5	TRBJ1-4	NA	TRBD1	CASGDRGAAEKLFF	TGTGCCAGCGGCGACAGGGGGGCCGCTGAAAAACTGTTTTTT
TRBV5-1	TRBJ2-2	NA	NA	CASSRTNSNTGELFF	TGCGCCAGCAGCCGGACAAATTCGAACACCGGGGAGCTGTTTTTT
TRBV9	TRBJ1-1	once	NA	CASSVEGGTEAFF	TGTGCCAGCAGCGTTGAGGGGGGCACTGAAGCTTTCTTT
TRBV6-5	TRBJ1-5	few	NA	CASSYSSGPNQPQHF	TGTGCCAGCAGTTACTCTAGTGGCCCCAATCAGCCCCAGCATTTT
TRBV5-8	TRBJ1-1	NA	NA	CASSGIQGYTEAFF	TGTGCCAGCAGCGGAATACAGGGCTACACTGAAGCTTTCTTT
TRBV20-1	TRBJ1-5	NA	NA	CSAKTGQPQHF	TGCAGTGCTAAAACCGGGCAGCCCCAGCATTTT
TRBV6-5	TRBJ1-5	NA	NA	CASSYRTGGIQPQHF	TGTGCCAGCAGTTACCGGACGGGCGGTATCCAGCCCCAGCATTTT
TRBV11-3	TRBJ2-7	NA	NA	CASSLVGPPYEQYF	TGTGCCAGCAGCTTAGTAGGGCCCCCCTACGAGCAGTACTTC
TRBV5-1	TRBJ2-4	NA	TRBD1	CASSPGTGGNIQYF	TGCGCCAGCAGCCCTGGGACAGGGGGCAACATTCAGTACTTC
TRBV7-9	TRBJ2-7	NA	NA	CASSLEVGGEQYF	TGTGCCAGCAGCTTAGAGGTAGGGGGCGAGCAGTACTTC
TRBV12-5	TRBJ2-3	NA	NA	CASGFDRLYTDTQYF	TGTGCTAGTGGTTTTGACAGGTTATACACAGATACGCAGTATTTT